This is a list of T cell receptor beta chains from one sample in a study of blood T cell repertoires in COVID-19. Assay used: immunoSEQ multiplex PCR; TCRdb lists only in-frame clones, some missing. The repertoire holds about 250,000 clones, 70% to 90% seen once, with approximately 3.3% in the top ten. The material sequenced was peripheral blood. The origin of the receptors is a man aged 18 to 30 with active or convalescent COVID-19. The conserved cysteine and the conserved F or W are not part of the CDR3 here. Each record gives: J gene, CDR3 length, V gene, CDR3 protein.

J gene: TRBJ2-5; CDR3 length: 11; V gene: TRBV7-2; CDR3 protein: ASSPTTGETQY
J gene: TRBJ1-3; CDR3 length: 14; V gene: TRBV5-3; CDR3 protein: ARSSYLFRRVNTIY
J gene: TRBJ1-1; CDR3 length: 11; V gene: TRBV19; CDR3 protein: AGHPRRDTEAF
J gene: TRBJ2-7; CDR3 length: 12; V gene: TRBV25-1; CDR3 protein: ASSPQGRSYEQY
J gene: TRBJ1-1; CDR3 length: 12; V gene: TRBV5-6; CDR3 protein: ASSLDLPSTEAF
J gene: TRBJ1-2; CDR3 length: 12; V gene: TRBV2; CDR3 protein: ARPRGQGWYGYT
J gene: TRBJ1-5; CDR3 length: 14; V gene: TRBV30; CDR3 protein: AWSDVRAKTNQPQH
J gene: TRBJ2-5; CDR3 length: 14; V gene: TRBV7-3; CDR3 protein: ASSLFSGGIQETQY
J gene: TRBJ1-1; CDR3 length: 11; V gene: TRBV6-5; CDR3 protein: AISTGDFTEAF
J gene: TRBJ1-2; CDR3 length: 11; V gene: TRBV28; CDR3 protein: ASRATGDYGYT
J gene: TRBJ1-5; CDR3 length: 11; V gene: TRBV6-6; CDR3 protein: ASSTAGNQPQH
J gene: TRBJ2-7; CDR3 length: 13; V gene: TRBV7-6; CDR3 protein: ASSLAGAPAYEQY
J gene: TRBJ1-2; CDR3 length: 13; V gene: TRBV4-3; CDR3 protein: ASSPTIGGTVGYT
J gene: TRBJ1-2; CDR3 length: 11; V gene: TRBV12-3/TRBV12-4; CDR3 protein: ASSYDRFYGYT
J gene: TRBJ2-2; CDR3 length: 12; V gene: TRBV9; CDR3 protein: ASGNEGIFGELF